Each of the 21 T cell receptor beta chains below was sequenced from the same sample in a study of cytotoxic CD8 clonotypes in ibrutinib-treated CLL. Assay: immunoSEQ multiplex PCR; the TCRdb copy retains only in-frame clones and omits some. The sample lists hundreds of thousands of clones; about 77% were seen once. The source material was PBMCs, sampled before ibrutinib treatment. The receptors stem from a human donor with chronic lymphocytic leukemia.

The J gene is TRBJ2-5, the V gene TRBV21-1. TRBV21-1 is a listed pseudogene. This CDR3 contains 14 residues. CDR3 bases: TGTGCCAGCAGCAAAGTTGGGACCCGACAGACCCAGTACTTC. It codes for CASSKVGTRQTQYF.

The CDR3 is CASSLPLKGPKTYNEQFF. As DNA, the CDR3 is TGTGCCAGCAGCTTACCGTTGAAGGGACCAAAAACGTACAATGAGCAGTTCTTC. V and J are TRBV7-9 and TRBJ2-1; the D call may be TRBD1 or TRBD2 (5 bases each). Germline assignment: CDR1 SEHNR and CDR2 FQNEAQ (reference sequence). CDR3 length equals 18 residues. The V gene lost 2 bases and the J gene lost 4 bases, with 21 bases spanning the gap.

This clone has at least ten counts. The chain recombines TRBV6-4 with TRBJ2-3; maybe TRBD2 (5 bases). CDR1 is MRHNA, CDR2 SNTAGT, per germline. The CDR3 sequence is 15 residues long. V was shortened by 0 bases and J by 0 bases, with 7 bases between the two germline ends. The CDR3 DNA follows: TGTGCCAGCAGTGACTCACGCGGGAGCACAGATACGCAGTATTTT. This encodes CASSDSRGSTDTQYF.

This chain uses TRBV5-6 with TRBJ2-7, with 11 positions matching TRBD2. The V segment lost 4 bases and the J segment 2 bases; nucleotides outside the gene matches: 5. Germline CDR1 is SGHDT and CDR2 is YYEEEE. This CDR3 spans 15 amino acids. CDR3 sequence reads: CASSRVAGGPYEQYF. The CDR3 bases are TGTGCCAGCAGCCGGGTAGCGGGAGGGCCCTACGAGCAGTACTTC.

The chain carries TRBV6-6 and TRBJ1-1, with D hard to call. V was clipped by 5 bases and J by 5 bases, with 18 bases between them. The CDR3 sequence is 15 residues long. Germline V gene lookup returns CDR1 MNHNY and CDR2 SVGAGI (reference sequence). The CDR3 region is CASSPPGEDDTEAFF. CDR3 in DNA: TGTGCCAGCAGTCCCCCCGGAGAGGATGATACTGAAGCTTTCTTT.

The CDR3 protein is CASSLPQGTNTEAFF. In DNA form, the CDR3 reads TGTGCCAGCAGTCTTCCCCAGGGTACGAACACTGAAGCTTTCTTT. J is TRBJ1-1 and V is TRBV28, with a possible D match to TRBD1 (5 bases). CDR3 length: 15 residues. The germline V and J ends were trimmed by 5 bases and 1 base, with 14 bases remaining between them. Germline lookup yields CDR1 MDHEN and CDR2 SYDVKM. Using reference TRBV28 and TRBJ1-1 for the parts outside the CDR3, the full variable domain is DVKVTQSSRYLVKRTGEKVFLECVQDMDHENMFWYRQDPGLGLRLIYFSYDVKMKEKGDIPEGYSVSREKKERFSLILESASTNQTSMYLCASSLPQGTNTEAFFGQGTRLTVV.

The CDR3 DNA reads TGTGCCAGCAGCTCGGGGTACCAAGAGACCCAGTACTTC. It specifies CASSSGYQETQYF. This chain connects TRBV11-2 to TRBJ2-5; TRBD2 might be the D (5 bases). This CDR3 is built from 13 residues. Trimming stripped 4 bases from V and 0 bases from J, with 6 bases between. CDR1 and CDR2 from the germline V gene are SGHAT and FQNNGV.

This clone is a singleton in its sample. The chain uses TRBV9 and TRBJ2-1; 11 bases fit TRBD2. Germline-derived CDR1 and CDR2 are SGDLS and YYNGEE. The V and J ends lost 0 bases and 3 bases, in that order; junction bases with no gene match: 2. The CDR3 extends over 16 amino acids. The CDR3 bases are TGTGCCAGCAGCGTAGTAGCGGGAGGGGGCTACAATGAGCAGTTCTTC. It translates to CASSVVAGGGYNEQFF.

V usage is TRBV5-8 and J usage is TRBJ2-7; D could derive from TRBD1 or TRBD2 (5 bases each). The CDR3 runs to 12 residues. V lost 1 base and J 7 bases, leaving 9 bases between the germline ends. Germline CDR1 and CDR2: SGHTS and YDEGEE. The CDR3 loop reads CASSLLEGEQYF. As DNA, the CDR3 is TGTGCCAGCAGCTTGTTAGAGGGGGAGCAGTACTTC. Drawing the rest from reference TRBV5-8 and TRBJ2-7, the complete variable domain is EAGVTQSPTHLIKTRGQQATLRCSPISGHTSVYWYQQALGLGLQFLLWYDEGEERNRGNFPPRFSGRQFPNYSSELNVNALELEDSALYLCASSLLEGEQYFGPGTRLTVT.

The V call is TRBV27, the J call TRBJ2-2; TRBD2 might be the D (5 bases). Germline V CDR1 and CDR2: MNHEY, SMNVEV (reference sequence). Trimming shortened V by 2 bases and J by 6 bases, and 10 bases separated the two germline ends. The CDR3 has 14 amino acids. As DNA, the CDR3 is TGTGCCAGCAGTTTACGGGATATTTCCGGGGAGCTGTTTTTT. Its translation is CASSLRDISGELFF.

The J gene is TRBJ1-1, the V gene TRBV10-3; TRBD1 matches 9 bases. This CDR3 has 16 residues. Germline V gene lookup returns CDR1 ENHRY and CDR2 SYGVKD. V was clipped by 7 bases and J by 6 bases; unmatched bases: 15. The chain's CDR3 is CAINPGQGVGASEAFF. In DNA form, the CDR3 reads TGTGCCATCAATCCGGGACAGGGTGTGGGTGCCTCTGAAGCTTTCTTT.

This chain joins TRBV21-1 and TRBJ2-5; TRBD1 reflects the table's D call only, with no check against the DNA. TRBV21-1 corresponds to a pseudogene. The CDR3 is made up of 15 amino acids. The chain's CDR3 is CASSSRRPPQETQYF. CDR3 bases: TGTGCCAGCAGCAGTCGCAGGCCTCCCCAAGAGACCCAGTACTTC.

This chain joins TRBV6-6 and TRBJ2-7; D is unresolved. Trimming took 0 bases from V and 0 from J, leaving 6 bases between them. Per the germline V gene, CDR1 is MNHNY and CDR2 is SVGAGI (reference sequence). This CDR3 comprises 14 residues. CDR3 loop: CASSYSRNSYEQYF. The CDR3 nucleotides are TGTGCCAGCAGTTACTCGAGGAACTCCTACGAGCAGTACTTC.

The chain has TRBV5-1 and TRBJ2-2; TRBD1 is a possible D gene (5 bases). The CDR3 covers 15 residues. The germline CDR1 and CDR2 sequences are SGHRS and YFSETQ. V lost 1 base and J 1 base, leaving 8 bases between the germline ends. CDR3: CASSLNQGNTGELFF. CDR3 in DNA: TGCGCCAGCAGCTTGAACCAGGGGAACACCGGGGAGCTGTTTTTT.

CDR3 residues: CASSLRSGANYGYTF. Here the CDR3 DNA reads TGCGCCAGCAGCCTTCGTTCGGGGGCTAACTATGGCTACACCTTC. V is TRBV4-1 and J is TRBJ1-2; D is perhaps TRBD1 (5 bases). Trimming took off 4 bases at V and 0 bases at J, with 12 bases between the two ends. CDR1 and CDR2 (germline): MGHRA, YSYEKL. The CDR3 spans 15 residues.

The chain carries TRBV19 and TRBJ2-1; 12 nucleotides agree with TRBD2. CDR1 and CDR2 from the germline V gene are LNHDA and SQIVND (reference sequence). CDR3 length: 20 amino acids. Trimming removed 3 bases from V and 8 bases from J; junction bases left unmatched: 20. The CDR3 protein is CASSIRFGTSGYEWVDEQFF. In DNA, the CDR3 is TGTGCCAGTAGTATTAGGTTCGGGACTAGCGGGTATGAATGGGTGGATGAGCAGTTCTTC.

This clone was detected only once. The gene calls are TRBV10-2 and TRBJ2-1; TRBD2 aligns across 7 bases. The CDR3 is 15 amino acids. CDR1 WSHSY and CDR2 SAAADI come from the germline V gene. V gave up 0 bases and J gave up 7 bases; unmatched junction bases: 6. CDR3 region: CASSESGGSSNEQFF. CDR3 coding DNA: TGCGCCAGCAGTGAGTCTGGCGGGAGCTCTAATGAGCAGTTCTTC.

J is TRBJ2-3 and V is TRBV6-5, with D possibly TRBD2 on 5 matching bases. There are 13 residues in the CDR3. V lost 4 bases to trimming and J lost 6 bases, with 11 bases between them. The germline V gene has CDR1 MNHEY and CDR2 SVGAGI. The CDR3 sequence: CASSSPRGDTQYF. The CDR3 DNA reads as TGTGCCAGCAGTTCCCCTCGAGGGGATACGCAGTATTTT.

The chain carries TRBV27 and TRBJ2-3; D is uncertain. Trimming removed 2 bases from V and 2 bases from J, with 8 bases in between. The germline V gene has CDR1 MNHEY and CDR2 SMNVEV (reference sequence). This CDR3 has 14 residues. The CDR3 coding sequence is TGTGCCAGCAGTTTAAGGGCATTCACAGATACGCAGTATTTT. It yields the protein CASSLRAFTDTQYF.

This clone has more than one count but fewer than ten. This chain joins TRBV7-6 and TRBJ2-7; 7 bases fit TRBD1. Germline V gene data show CDR1 as SGHVS and CDR2 as FNYEAQ. V lost 1 base, J lost 5 bases, and 5 bases stayed unmatched. This CDR3 contains 14 residues. The CDR3 loop is CASSLGTGGHEQYF. The CDR3 region has the DNA TGTGCCAGCAGCTTAGGGACAGGCGGCCACGAGCAGTACTTC.

The genes are TRBV27 and TRBJ2-7, with 9 bases identical to TRBD1. CDR1 and CDR2 from the germline V gene are MNHEY and SMNVEV (reference sequence). The CDR3 has 15 amino acids. V lost 3 bases, J lost 3 bases, and 6 bases stayed unmatched. The CDR3 DNA sequence: TGTGCCAGCAGTTTCACCGGGACAGGGCACTACGAGCAGTACTTC. Amino acid sequence: CASSFTGTGHYEQYF.